This T cell receptor (beta chain) was sequenced during a study of shared clonotypes between healthy human individuals (dated by TCRdb to about 2020). Looking at the study overall: The cohort comprised a couple of women and a few men aged 18 to 49 years. Different laboratories and diverse techniques were used to prepare libraries and sequence TCR repertoires, to increase sequencing depth and limit assay-specific biases. Per donor, leukapheresis produced somewhere between about 0.85 and 10 billion PBMCs. For each donor, three plates each were used for CD4 naive and CD4 memory, two plates were used for CD8 naive, and one plate was used for CD8 memory. To estimate repertoire size and how much clonotype sharing occurs between individuals, the study deeply sequenced the blood TCR repertoires of five or six healthy adults. General conclusions and limits of the study: Sampling was limited to blood, and TCR repertoires in tissue likely differ from TCR repertoires in blood. Because the study included a small number of donors, the genetic and exposure-history diversity represented was limited. Estimated clonotype richness was generally larger for naive than for memory subsets. Incomplete sequencing was indicated by rarefaction of sorted-subset datasets, despite the large sequencing depth. Clonotypes shared by all four sorted-subset donors showed higher generation probabilities than non-shared clonotypes. Pairwise subsampling led to the expectation that sequencing depth would affect the degree of clonotype sharing among donors. When a handful of donors were compared, the shared fraction of clonotypes was about 5% for naive CD4, 3.5% to 4% for naive CD8, about 2.4% for memory CD4, and 0.35% to 0.5% for memory CD8.

The germline V gene sets CDR1 to SNHLY and CDR2 to FYNNEI. Trimming takes 8 bases off V and 2 bases off J; junction bases not matched to a gene: 3. The CDR3 runs 14 amino acids, cysteine and phenylalanine included. Only the CDR3 DNA stays, 42 bases, in frame from base 1. Of note for this clone: Its target antigen remains unknown. No much larger clone exists at a distance of one base, and base qualities are not known.

Using the deep immunoSEQ assay, TCR CDR3 regions were amplified from genomic DNA by multiplex PCR. Genomic DNA extracted from each cell subset was distributed evenly over all wells of several immunoSEQ 96-well plates, and each plate served as one replicate. For sorted subsets, each replicate PCR was loaded with 200 to 250 ng genomic DNA, equivalent to 32,000 or so T cell genomes. The purified libraries were quantified using a Qubit 3.0 fluorometer, sized with a Bioanalyzer 2100, and then quantified again using the KAPA Library Quantification kit. Every immunoSEQ 96-well plate was sequenced on a dedicated single-read 150-cycle Illumina NextSeq 550 flow cell. The authors' analysis ran thus. Because only junctional sequences without quality scores were contained in the immunoSEQ output, filtering matching that applied to full-length reads could not be performed. To assign V/J genes and CDR3, sequences were annotated using PyIR, a Python wrapper for IgBLAST v1.9, with IMGT germline references. Reads with weak V/J assignments (E-value above 1e-6), missing CDR3, stop codons, out-of-frame junctions, or ambiguous translated residues were removed. V3J clonotypes were defined as sequences sharing the same inferred V gene, J gene, and CDR3 amino acid sequence. Percentage overlap between repertoires was calculated by dividing the number of shared unique clonotypes by the size of the smaller repertoire. Richness of each repertoire was evaluated using RTK rarefaction, the Chao1 estimator, and Recon v2.1 estimates of unobserved clonotypes. For all TCRbeta clonotypes obtained by the gDNA method from a handful of donors, generation probabilities were computed with OLGA. The clones in this table, taken by TCRdb from immuneACCESS, are in-frame only. Not every clone is retained; where verified, under half of the shortfall comes from an unresolved V gene, and the cause of the rest is unknown. The V and J calls and clone size were taken over from that table, and D and trimming were inferred from the DNA. The sample table contains under 2.5 million clones; only one count was recorded for around 90% of them. The leading ten clones occupy 0.37% of the sample.

The donors were healthy, HIV-negative adults who had no recently reported acute infections or vaccinations. All donors were Caucasian adults living in Nashville, Tennessee, USA. CD4+ T cells were enriched by magnetic negative selection, after which naive cells were positively selected on CD45RA and the negative fraction was taken as the memory subset. Blood was obtained by leukapheresis, after which PBMCs were separated by Ficoll-Histopaque density gradient centrifugation and cryopreserved in liquid nitrogen vapor phase. Purity and quantity of every magnetically sorted T cell population were checked by analytical flow cytometry. Genomic DNA was isolated from every sorted fraction and measured by UV absorbance on a Nanodrop 2000c.

The sample consisted of naive CD4+ T cells from PBMCs. Read against the paper, the sample's cell subset or site label means: CD45RA+ positively selected. Rearrangement joined TRBV2 to TRBJ2-3; 11 junctional bases match TRBD1. The TCR was taken from a man between 18 and 29 years old in good health. Some clones in this sample may be carry-over from other donors' samples. CDR3 loop: CASGGQGATDTQYF. At the DNA level, the sequence is TGTGCCAGCGGAGGACAGGGGGCCACAGATACGCAGTATTTT.